Included here is one T cell receptor beta chain sequence, with context. Germline lookup yields CDR1 SGHVS and CDR2 FQNEAQ. This CDR3 spans 18 amino acids. With 4 bases clipped from V and 2 bases from J, the junction kept 14 bases outside the gene matches. The sample belongs to a study of OX40 agonist ivuxolimab in advanced cancers. As for the study in general: The study treated patients with ivuxolimab, an agonistic anti-OX40 (CD134) antibody.

Some clones are missing from TCRdb's copy, which holds only in-frame ones; the method was immunoSEQ multiplex PCR. The table records about 22,000 clones, approximately 85% of them present only once. The sequencing here drew on CD4+ or CD8+ T cells sorted from blood, taken in a trial of the OX40 agonist ivuxolimab. V gene TRBV7-8 combines with J gene TRBJ2-5; 9 positions match TRBD2. The receptor comes from an adult with an advanced solid tumor such as melanoma, head and neck, liver or kidney cancer. The CDR3 loop reads CASSSAGGLAGYQETQYF. The CDR3 region has the DNA TGTGCCAGCAGCTCCGCGGGGGGGCTAGCGGGGTATCAAGAGACCCAGTACTTC.